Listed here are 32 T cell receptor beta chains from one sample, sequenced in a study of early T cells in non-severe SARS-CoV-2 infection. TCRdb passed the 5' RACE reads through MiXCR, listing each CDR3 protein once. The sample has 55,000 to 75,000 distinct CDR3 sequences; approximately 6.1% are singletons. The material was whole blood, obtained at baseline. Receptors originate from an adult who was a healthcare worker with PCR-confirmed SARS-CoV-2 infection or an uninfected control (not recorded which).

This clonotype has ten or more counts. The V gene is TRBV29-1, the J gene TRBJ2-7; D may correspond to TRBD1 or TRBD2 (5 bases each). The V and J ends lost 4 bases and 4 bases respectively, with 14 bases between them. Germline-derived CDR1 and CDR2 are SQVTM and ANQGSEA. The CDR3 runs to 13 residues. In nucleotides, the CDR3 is TGCAGCGTTGTTGGGGACGACAGTTACGAGCAGTACTTC. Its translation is CSVVGDDSYEQYF.

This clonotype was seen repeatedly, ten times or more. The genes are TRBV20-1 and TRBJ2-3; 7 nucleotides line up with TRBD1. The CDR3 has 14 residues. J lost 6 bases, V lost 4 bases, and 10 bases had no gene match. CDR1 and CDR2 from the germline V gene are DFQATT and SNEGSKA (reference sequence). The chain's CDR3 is CSATTGDYSDTQYF. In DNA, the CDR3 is TGCAGTGCTACTACAGGGGATTATTCCGATACGCAGTATTTT.

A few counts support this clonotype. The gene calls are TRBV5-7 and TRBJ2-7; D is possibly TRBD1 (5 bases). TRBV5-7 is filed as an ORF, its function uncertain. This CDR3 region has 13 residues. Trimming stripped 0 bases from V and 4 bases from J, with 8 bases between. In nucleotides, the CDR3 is TGTGCCAGCAGCTTGGAGGGGATTTACGAGCAGTACTTC. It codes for CASSLEGIYEQYF.

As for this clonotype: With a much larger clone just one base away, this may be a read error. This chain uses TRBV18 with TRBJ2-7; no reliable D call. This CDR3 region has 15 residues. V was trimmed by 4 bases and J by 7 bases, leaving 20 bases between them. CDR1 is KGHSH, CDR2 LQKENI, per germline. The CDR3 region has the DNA TGTGCCAGCTCACAATTGAGCGACATGGGTACTGAGCAGTACTTC. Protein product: CASSQLSDMGTEQYF.

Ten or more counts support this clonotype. The CDR3 protein is CSASQTSGGGADTQYF. DNA of the CDR3: TGCAGTGCTAGCCAGACTAGCGGGGGTGGGGCAGATACGCAGTATTTT. The chain links TRBV20-1 to TRBJ2-3; TRBD2 matches 12 bases. V shed 3 bases, J shed 4 bases, and the junction held 8 bases outside the gene matches. This CDR3 has 16 amino acids. Germline V CDR1 and CDR2: DFQATT, SNEGSKA (reference sequence).

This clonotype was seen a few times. The CDR3 region is CASSQGPLAQYF. The CDR3 DNA reads TGTGCCAGCAGCCAAGGTCCTCTCGCGCAGTATTTT. This chain connects TRBV4-2 to TRBJ2-3; no clear D. In germline, CDR1 is LGHNA, CDR2 YNFKEQ. The CDR3 is 12 amino acids. With 1 base removed from V and 10 bases from J, the gap between germline ends came to 9 bases.

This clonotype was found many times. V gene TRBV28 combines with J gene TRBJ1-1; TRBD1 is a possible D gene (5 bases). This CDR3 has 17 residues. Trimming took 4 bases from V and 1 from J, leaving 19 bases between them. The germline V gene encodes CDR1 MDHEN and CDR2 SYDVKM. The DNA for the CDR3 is TGTGCCAGCAGTTCCCCCCGGGGGGGTGGAGGGAACACTGAAGCTTTCTTT. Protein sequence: CASSSPRGGGGNTEAFF.

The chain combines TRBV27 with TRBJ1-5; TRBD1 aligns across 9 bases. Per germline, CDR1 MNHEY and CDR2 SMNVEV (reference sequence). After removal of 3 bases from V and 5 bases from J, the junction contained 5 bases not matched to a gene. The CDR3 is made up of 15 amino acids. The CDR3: CASSFEGQGHQPQHF. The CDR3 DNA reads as TGTGCCAGCAGTTTCGAGGGACAGGGTCATCAGCCCCAGCATTTT.

This chain's CDR3 is CASSYGREFQETQYF. The CDR3 nucleotides read TGTGCCAGCAGTTACGGGCGGGAGTTCCAAGAGACCCAGTACTTC. The V call is TRBV6-2 or TRBV6-3, the J call TRBJ2-5; TRBD2 matches 7 bases. The CDR3 is 15 residues long. The germline V gene encodes CDR1 MNHEY and CDR2 SVGEGT. V gave up 2 bases and J gave up 1 base; unmatched junction bases: 4.

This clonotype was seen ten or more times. CDR3 sequence: CASSVETGTTLFF. CDR3 in DNA: TGTGCCAGCAGCGTAGAGACCGGGACAACACTGTTTTTT. The chain uses TRBV9 and TRBJ1-4, with a tentative D call TRBD1 (6 bases). In germline, CDR1 is SGDLS, CDR2 YYNGEE. V dropped 0 bases and J dropped 13 bases, with 13 bases sitting between them. CDR3 length: 13 amino acids.

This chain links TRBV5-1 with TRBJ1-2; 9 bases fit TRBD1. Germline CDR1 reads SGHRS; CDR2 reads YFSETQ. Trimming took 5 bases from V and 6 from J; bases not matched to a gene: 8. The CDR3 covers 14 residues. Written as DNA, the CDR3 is TGCGCCAGCAGAGCCGGGACAGGGCGCCATGGCTACACCTTC. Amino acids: CASRAGTGRHGYTF.

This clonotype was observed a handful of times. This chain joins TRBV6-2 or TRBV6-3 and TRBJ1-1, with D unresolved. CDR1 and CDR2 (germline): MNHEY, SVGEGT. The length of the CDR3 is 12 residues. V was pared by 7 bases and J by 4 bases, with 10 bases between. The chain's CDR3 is CASTLGRTEAFF. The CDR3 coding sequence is TGTGCCAGCACCCTCGGCCGCACTGAAGCTTTCTTT.

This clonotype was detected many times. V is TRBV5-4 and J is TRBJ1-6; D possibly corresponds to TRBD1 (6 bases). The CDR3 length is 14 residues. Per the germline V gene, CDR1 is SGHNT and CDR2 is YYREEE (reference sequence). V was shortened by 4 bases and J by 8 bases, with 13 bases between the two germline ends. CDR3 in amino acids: CASSATQGDSPLHF. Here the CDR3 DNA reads TGTGCCAGCAGCGCCACACAGGGAGATTCACCCCTCCACTTT.

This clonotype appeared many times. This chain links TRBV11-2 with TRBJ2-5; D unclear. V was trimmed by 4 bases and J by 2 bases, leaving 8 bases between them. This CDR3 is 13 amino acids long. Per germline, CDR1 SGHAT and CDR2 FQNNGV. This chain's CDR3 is CASSWGSQETQYF. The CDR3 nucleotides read TGTGCCAGCAGCTGGGGTTCTCAAGAGACCCAGTACTTC.

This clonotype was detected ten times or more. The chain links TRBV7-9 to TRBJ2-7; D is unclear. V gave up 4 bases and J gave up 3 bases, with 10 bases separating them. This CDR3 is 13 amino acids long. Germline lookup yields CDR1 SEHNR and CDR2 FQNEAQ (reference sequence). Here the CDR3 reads CASSSDGIYEQYF. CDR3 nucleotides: TGTGCCAGCAGCTCGGACGGAATCTACGAGCAGTACTTC.

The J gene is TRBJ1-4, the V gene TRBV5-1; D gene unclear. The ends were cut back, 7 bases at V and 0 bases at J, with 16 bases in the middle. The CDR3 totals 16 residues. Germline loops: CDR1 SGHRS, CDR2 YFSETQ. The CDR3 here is CASLIALGTTNEKLFF. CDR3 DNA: TGCGCCAGCCTCATAGCCCTAGGAACAACTAATGAAAAACTGTTTTTT.

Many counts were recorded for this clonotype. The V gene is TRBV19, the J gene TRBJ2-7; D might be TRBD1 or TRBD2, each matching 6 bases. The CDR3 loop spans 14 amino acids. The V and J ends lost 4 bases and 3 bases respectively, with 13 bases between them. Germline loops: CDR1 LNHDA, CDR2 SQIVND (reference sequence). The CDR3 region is CASSTSRGGYEQYF. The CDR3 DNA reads TGTGCCAGTAGTACATCCAGGGGAGGCTACGAGCAGTACTTC.

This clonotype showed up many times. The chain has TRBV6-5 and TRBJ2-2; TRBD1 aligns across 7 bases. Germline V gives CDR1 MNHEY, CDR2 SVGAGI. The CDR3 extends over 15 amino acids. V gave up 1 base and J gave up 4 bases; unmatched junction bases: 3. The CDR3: CASSYLGTVTGELFF. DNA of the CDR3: TGTGCCAGCAGTTACTTGGGGACAGTCACCGGGGAGCTGTTTTTT.

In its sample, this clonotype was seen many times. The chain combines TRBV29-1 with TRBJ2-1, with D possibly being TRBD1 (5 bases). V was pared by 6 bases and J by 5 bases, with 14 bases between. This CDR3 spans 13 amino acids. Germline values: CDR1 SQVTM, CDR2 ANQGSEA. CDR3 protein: CSVREGAHNEQFF. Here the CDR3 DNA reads TGCAGCGTCAGAGAAGGGGCACACAATGAGCAGTTCTTC.

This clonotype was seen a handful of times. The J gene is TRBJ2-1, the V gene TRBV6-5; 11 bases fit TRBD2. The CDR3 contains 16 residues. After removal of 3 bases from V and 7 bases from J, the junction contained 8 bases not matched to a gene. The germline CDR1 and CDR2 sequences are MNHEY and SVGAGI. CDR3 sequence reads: CASSYLIAGGKNEQFF. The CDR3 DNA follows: TGTGCCAGCAGTTATCTCATAGCGGGAGGGAAAAATGAGCAGTTCTTC.

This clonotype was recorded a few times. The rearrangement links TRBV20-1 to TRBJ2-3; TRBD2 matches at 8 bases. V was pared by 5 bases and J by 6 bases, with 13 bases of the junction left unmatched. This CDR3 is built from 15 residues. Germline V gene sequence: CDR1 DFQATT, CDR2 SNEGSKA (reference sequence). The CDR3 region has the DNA TGCAGTGCTCCCACCGTAGCGGGGAGCGGGGATACGCAGTATTTT. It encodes CSAPTVAGSGDTQYF.

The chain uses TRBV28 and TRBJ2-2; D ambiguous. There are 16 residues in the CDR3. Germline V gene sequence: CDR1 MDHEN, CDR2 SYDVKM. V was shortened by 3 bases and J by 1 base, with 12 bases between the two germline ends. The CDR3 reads CASSLPLSLNTGELFF. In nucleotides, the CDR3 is TGTGCCAGCAGTTTGCCACTTAGTTTGAACACCGGGGAGCTGTTTTTT.

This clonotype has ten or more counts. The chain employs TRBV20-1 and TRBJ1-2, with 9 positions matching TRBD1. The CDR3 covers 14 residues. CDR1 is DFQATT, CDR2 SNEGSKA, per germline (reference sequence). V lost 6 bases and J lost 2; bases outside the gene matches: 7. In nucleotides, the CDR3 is TGCAGTGCAAATGAAGGACAGGGGAACTATGGCTACACCTTC. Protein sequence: CSANEGQGNYGYTF.

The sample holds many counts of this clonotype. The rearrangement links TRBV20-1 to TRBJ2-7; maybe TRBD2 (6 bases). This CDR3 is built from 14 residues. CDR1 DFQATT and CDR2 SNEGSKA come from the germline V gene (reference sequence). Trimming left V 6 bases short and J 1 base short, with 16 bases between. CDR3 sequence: CSAPTGTSSYEQYF. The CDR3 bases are TGCAGTGCGCCGACCGGGACTTCTTCCTACGAGCAGTACTTC.

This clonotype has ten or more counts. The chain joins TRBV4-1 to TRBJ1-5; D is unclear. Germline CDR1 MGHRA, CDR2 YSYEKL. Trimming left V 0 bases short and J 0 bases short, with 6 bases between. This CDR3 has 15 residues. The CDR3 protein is CASSQEWSSNQPQHF. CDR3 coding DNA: TGCGCCAGCAGCCAAGAATGGAGTAGCAATCAGCCCCAGCATTTT.

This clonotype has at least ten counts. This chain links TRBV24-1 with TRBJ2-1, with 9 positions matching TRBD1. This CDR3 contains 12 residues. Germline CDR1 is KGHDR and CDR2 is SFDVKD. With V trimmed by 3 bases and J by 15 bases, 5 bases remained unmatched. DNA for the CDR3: TGTGCCACCAGTGATACCGGGACAGGGAGGTTCTTC. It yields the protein CATSDTGTGRFF.

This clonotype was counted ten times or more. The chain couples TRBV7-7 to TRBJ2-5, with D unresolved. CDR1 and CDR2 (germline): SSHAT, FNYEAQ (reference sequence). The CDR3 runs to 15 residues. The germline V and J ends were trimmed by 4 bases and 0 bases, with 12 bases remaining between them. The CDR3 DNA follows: TGTGCCAGCAGCTCGGGCCGGGTGTACCAAGAGACCCAGTACTTC. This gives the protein CASSSGRVYQETQYF.

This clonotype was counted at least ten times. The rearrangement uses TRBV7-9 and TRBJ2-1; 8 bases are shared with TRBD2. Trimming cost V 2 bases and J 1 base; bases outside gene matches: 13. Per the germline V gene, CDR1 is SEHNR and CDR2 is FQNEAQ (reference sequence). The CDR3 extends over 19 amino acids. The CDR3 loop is CASSLSPLTGGPSYNEQFF. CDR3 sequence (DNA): TGTGCCAGCAGCTTATCCCCATTAACGGGAGGGCCTTCCTACAATGAGCAGTTCTTC.

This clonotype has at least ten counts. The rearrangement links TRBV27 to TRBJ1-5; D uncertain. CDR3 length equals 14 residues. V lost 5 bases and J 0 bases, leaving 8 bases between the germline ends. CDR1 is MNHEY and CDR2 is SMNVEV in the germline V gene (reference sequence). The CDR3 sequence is CASSAQDSNQPQHF. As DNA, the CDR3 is TGTGCCAGCAGTGCACAAGATAGCAATCAGCCCCAGCATTTT.

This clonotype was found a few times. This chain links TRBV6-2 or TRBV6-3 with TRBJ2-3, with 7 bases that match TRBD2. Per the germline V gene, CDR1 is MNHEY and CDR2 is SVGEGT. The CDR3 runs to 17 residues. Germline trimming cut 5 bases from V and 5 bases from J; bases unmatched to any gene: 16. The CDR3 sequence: CASSRIAGVEPGDTQYF. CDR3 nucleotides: TGTGCCAGCAGTCGGATAGCGGGTGTCGAACCAGGAGATACGCAGTATTTT.

CDR3 nucleotide sequence: TGTGCCAGCAGCCAAGTAACCGGGACTATACGCAATGAGCAGTTCTTC. As protein: CASSQVTGTIRNEQFF. The chain recombines TRBV14 with TRBJ2-1, with 7 bases that match TRBD2. V lost 1 base to trimming and J lost 6 bases; unmatched junction nucleotides: 9. CDR1 SGHDN and CDR2 FVKESK come from the germline V gene. The CDR3 covers 16 residues.

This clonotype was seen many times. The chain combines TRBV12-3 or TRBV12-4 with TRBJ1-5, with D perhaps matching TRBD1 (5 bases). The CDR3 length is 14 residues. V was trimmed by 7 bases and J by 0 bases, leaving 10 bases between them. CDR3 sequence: CASTRGGSNQPQHF. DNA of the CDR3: TGTGCCAGCACCCGTGGGGGTAGCAATCAGCCCCAGCATTTT.